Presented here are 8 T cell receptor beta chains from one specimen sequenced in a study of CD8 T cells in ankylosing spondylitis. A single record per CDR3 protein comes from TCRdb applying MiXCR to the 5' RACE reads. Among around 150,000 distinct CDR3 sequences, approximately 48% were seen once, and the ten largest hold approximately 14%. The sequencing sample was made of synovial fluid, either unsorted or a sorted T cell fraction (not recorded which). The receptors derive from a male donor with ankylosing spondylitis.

As DNA, the CDR3 is TGCGCCAGCAGGGACATCTACAGGGACGAGCAGTACTTC. Translated: CASRDIYRDEQYF. The chain has TRBV4-1 and TRBJ2-7; tentatively, D is TRBD1 (6 bases). This CDR3 contains 13 residues. V was pared by 6 bases and J by 5 bases, with 14 bases between. CDR1 is MGHRA, CDR2 YSYEKL, per germline.

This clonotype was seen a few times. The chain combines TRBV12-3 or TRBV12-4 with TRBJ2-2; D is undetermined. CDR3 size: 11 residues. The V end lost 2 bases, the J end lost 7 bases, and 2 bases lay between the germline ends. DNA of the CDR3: TGTGCCAGCAGTTTAATCGGGGAGCTGTTTTTT. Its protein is CASSLIGELFF.

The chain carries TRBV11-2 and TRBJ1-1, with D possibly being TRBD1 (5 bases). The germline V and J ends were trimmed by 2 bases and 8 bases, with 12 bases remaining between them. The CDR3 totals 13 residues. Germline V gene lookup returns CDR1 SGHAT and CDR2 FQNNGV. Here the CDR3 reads CASSLLGREEAFF. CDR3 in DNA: TGTGCCAGCAGCTTATTGGGCAGGGAAGAAGCTTTCTTT.

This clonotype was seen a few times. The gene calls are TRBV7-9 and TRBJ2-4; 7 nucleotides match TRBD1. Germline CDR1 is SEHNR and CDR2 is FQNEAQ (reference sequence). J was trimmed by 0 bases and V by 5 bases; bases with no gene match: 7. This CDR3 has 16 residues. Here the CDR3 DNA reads TGTGCCAGCAGCCACGACAGGGAGCTAGCCAAAAACATTCAGTACTTC. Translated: CASSHDRELAKNIQYF.

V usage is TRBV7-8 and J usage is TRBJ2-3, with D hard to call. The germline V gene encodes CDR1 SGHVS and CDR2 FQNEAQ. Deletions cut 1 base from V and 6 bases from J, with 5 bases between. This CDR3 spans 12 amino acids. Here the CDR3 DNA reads TGTGCCAGCAGCTTAGATCGTGATACGCAGTATTTT. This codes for CASSLDRDTQYF. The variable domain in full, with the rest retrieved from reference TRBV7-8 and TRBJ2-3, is GAGVSQSPRYKVAKRGQDVALRCDPISGHVSLFWYQQALGQGPEFLTYFQNEAQLDKSGLPSDRFFAERPEGSVSTLKIQRTQQEDSAVYLCASSLDRDTQYFGPGTRLTVL.

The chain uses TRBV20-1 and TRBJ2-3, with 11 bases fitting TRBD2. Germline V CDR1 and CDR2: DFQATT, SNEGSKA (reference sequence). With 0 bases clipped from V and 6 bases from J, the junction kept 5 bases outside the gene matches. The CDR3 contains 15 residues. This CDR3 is CSARDWASGGDTQYF. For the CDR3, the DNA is TGCAGTGCTAGAGATTGGGCTAGCGGGGGGGATACGCAGTATTTT.

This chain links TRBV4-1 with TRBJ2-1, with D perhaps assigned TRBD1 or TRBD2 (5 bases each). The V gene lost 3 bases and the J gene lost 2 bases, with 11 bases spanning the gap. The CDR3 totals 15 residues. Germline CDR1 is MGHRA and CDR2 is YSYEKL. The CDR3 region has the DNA TGCGCCAGCAGCCAGTGGGGGAGTCCCTACAATGAGCAGTTCTTC. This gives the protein CASSQWGSPYNEQFF.

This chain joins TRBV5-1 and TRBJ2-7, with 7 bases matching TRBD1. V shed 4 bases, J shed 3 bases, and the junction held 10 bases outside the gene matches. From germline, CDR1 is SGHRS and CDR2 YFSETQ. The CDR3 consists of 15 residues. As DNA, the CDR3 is TGCGCCAGCAGCCCACGGACAGGAGAGGACTACGAGCAGTACTTC. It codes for CASSPRTGEDYEQYF.